The next 25 T cell receptor beta chains were all read from a single sample in a study of tumor-infiltrating lymphocytes in primary liver carcinoma (TCRdb year 2017). Without any cell sorting, total RNA and DNA were extracted together from 20-30 mg of bulk tissue using the AllPrep DNA/RNA mini kit. Sequencer: Illumina HiSeq 2500. A constant-region primer and ProtoScript II reverse transcriptase were used to reverse-transcribe TCRbeta-specific cDNA from about 530 ng total RNA. Three nested multiplex PCR rounds, following a slightly modified ARM-PCR procedure, were used to build the TCRbeta libraries. Multiplex TRBV1-TRBV30 forward primers and a Cbeta reverse primer were used in the first two PCR rounds, each of which was run for approximately 9 cycles. TCRdb passed the public sequencing reads through fastp at Q25 and MiXCR, retaining productive beta sequences. When rows share a CDR3 protein, they turn into one entry using the most common DNA and genes. A total of about 84,000 distinct CDR3 sequences appear in this sample, 72% of them only once. The biggest ten clones account for less than 20% of the sample.

The sample comprised liver tumor tissue from sampling region 1. The label giving this sample's cell subset or site can be read as: tumor region T1, superior pole. All receptors derive from a man aged 40-49 years with primary liver carcinoma and hepatitis B virus infection.

This clonotype was observed once. A read error may explain this, as a much larger clone is one base away. The chain has TRBV7-9 and TRBJ2-1, with D perhaps matching TRBD2 (5 bases). The CDR3 totals 14 residues. From germline, CDR1 is SEHNR and CDR2 FQNEAQ (reference sequence). CDR3 DNA sequence: TGTGCCAGCAGCTTAGGTCGAGGGAGCGATGAGCAGTCCTTC. This encodes CASSLGRGSDEQSF.

This chain joins TRBV28 and TRBJ2-7, with a weak D call TRBD2 (5 bases). Germline V lookup: CDR1 MDHEN, CDR2 SYDVKM. Trimming pared 4 bases from V and 6 bases from J, leaving 22 bases between. This CDR3 contains 16 residues. CDR3 loop: CASSSQKFTRGFEQYF. The CDR3 DNA sequence: TGTGCCAGCAGTTCCCAAAAGTTCACCCGAGGGTTCGAGCAGTACTTC.

Concerning this clonotype itself: Being one base from a much bigger clone, this may be a read error. The rearrangement links TRBV28 to TRBJ2-7; 8 positions agree with TRBD2. Germline V gene lookup returns CDR1 MDHEN and CDR2 SYDVKM. Trimming cost V 7 bases and J 7 bases; bases outside gene matches: 6. The CDR3 spans 12 residues. The CDR3 sequence: CASMGTRGEQYF. The CDR3 nucleotides are TGTGCCAGCATGGGGACTAGGGGTGAGCAGTACTTC.

With respect to this clonotype: One base away lies a much larger clone, so this may be a sequencing read error. The CDR3 end shows no conserved phenylalanine or tryptophan, and so a read error is likely. The chain carries TRBV28 and TRBJ2-5; D gene ambiguous. Germline CDR1 MDHEN, CDR2 SYDVKM. This CDR3 spans 14 amino acids. The germline V and J ends were trimmed by 6 bases and 1 base, with 12 bases remaining between them. The CDR3 region has the DNA TGTGCCAGCAGCTTACAGTGGGGCCAAGAGACCCAGTACTTG. It specifies CASSLQWGQETQYL.

Of note for this clonotype: An end of the junction does not agree with germline; a read error may underlie this. The chain combines TRBV29-1 with TRBJ2-3; D gene ambiguous. The CDR3 has 16 amino acids. Germline CDR1 and CDR2: SQVTM and ANQGSEA. The CDR3 region is CSDEEQSSRSADTQYF. The CDR3 region has the DNA TGCAGCGATGAAGAACAGAGCAGTAGAAGTGCAGATACGCAGTATTTT.

In this sample, this clonotype turned up many times. The gene calls are TRBV6-5 and TRBJ1-1, with unresolved D. The V and J ends lost 4 bases and 6 bases respectively, with 12 bases between them. The germline V gene encodes CDR1 MNHEY and CDR2 SVGAGI. The CDR3 consists of 13 residues. CDR3 sequence reads: CASSLGRASEAFF. The CDR3 nucleotides are TGTGCCAGCAGTTTAGGGAGGGCCTCTGAAGCTTTCTTT.

Worth noting for this clonotype: No conserved phenylalanine or tryptophan ends this CDR3, so it is likely a read error. The genes are TRBV11-2 and TRBJ2-7; D gene uncertain. Germline assignment: CDR1 SGHAT and CDR2 FQNNGV. The CDR3 totals 14 residues. The CDR3 loop is CASTLSDTAYEQYC. The CDR3, as DNA: TGTGCCAGCACCTTAAGTGACACTGCCTACGAGCAGTACTGC.

The chain employs TRBV29-1 and TRBJ2-1; TRBD2 matches at 9 bases. The ends lost 8 bases at V and 10 bases at J; junction bases unmatched: 18. Germline assignment: CDR1 SQVTM and CDR2 ANQGSEA. This CDR3 has 15 amino acids. CDR3 residues: CSYITSPSGKREQFF. The CDR3 DNA is TGCAGCTATATAACCTCACCTAGCGGGAAACGGGAGCAGTTCTTC.

The genes are TRBV11-2 and TRBJ2-5; no clear D. The CDR3 consists of 16 residues. The V end was cut by 1 base, the J end by 2 bases, with 14 bases between. Per germline, CDR1 SGHAT and CDR2 FQNNGV. The CDR3 region has the DNA TGTGCCAGCAGCTTAGTCCCAGTTAGCAGGCAAGAGACCCAGTACTTC. It is translated as CASSLVPVSRQETQYF.

The chain recombines TRBV6-1 with TRBJ1-5; D is perhaps TRBD1 (5 bases). Germline values: CDR1 MNHNS, CDR2 SASEGT. The CDR3 consists of 15 residues. CDR3 DNA sequence: TGTGTCAGTAGTGAAAGTGGGACCTATAATCAGCCCCAGCATTTT. Its protein product is CVSSESGTYNQPQHF.

This clonotype was detected many times. The chain combines TRBV7-9 with TRBJ1-4; TRBD1 agrees at 9 bases. V lost 0 bases, J lost 10 bases, and 9 bases stayed unmatched. Germline loops: CDR1 SEHNR, CDR2 FQNEAQ (reference sequence). This CDR3 spans 16 amino acids. The CDR3: CASSLARGQGDGKLFF. For the CDR3, the DNA is TGTGCCAGCAGCTTAGCGAGGGGACAGGGAGATGGAAAACTGTTTTTT.

On this clonotype: The conserved closing phenylalanine or tryptophan is absent in this CDR3, likely reflecting a read error. The chain joins TRBV5-5 to TRBJ1-4; D is possibly TRBD1 (6 bases). Germline-derived CDR1 and CDR2 are SGHKS and YYEKEE (reference sequence). The CDR3 extends over 13 amino acids. The CDR3 loop is CASSRVGGEKLFL. The DNA for the CDR3 is TGCGCCAGCAGCAGGGTTGGGGGCGAAAAACTGTTTTTA.

The rearrangement uses TRBV11-2 and TRBJ2-3, with D perhaps TRBD1 (6 bases). TRBJ1-5 explains the end of the DNA better; the J call may be wrong. Looked up from germline, CDR1 is SGHAT and CDR2 is FQNNGV. CDR3 length equals 14 residues. The DNA of the CDR3 is TGTGCCGGAAGGGCACGGGGGCCCGCAGATACGCAGCATTTT. As protein: CAGRARGPADTQHF.

About this clonotype itself: An end of the junction does not agree with germline; a read error may underlie this. The chain combines TRBV10-3 with TRBJ2-3; 10 nucleotides line up with TRBD2. Germline CDR1 and CDR2: ENHRY and SYGVKD. The CDR3 is made up of 15 amino acids. The CDR3 nucleotides read TGTGCCATCAGTGCTGAAACTAGCGGGACCTATACGCTGTATTTT. It translates to CAISAETSGTYTLYF.

This clonotype turned up a few times. One end of the junction does not line up with germline, which may come from a read error. This chain uses TRBV7-3 with TRBJ1-1; D is unresolved. The CDR3 is 14 amino acids. Germline CDR1 and CDR2: SGHTA and FQGTGA. CDR3 loop: CTSSLLSVNTEAFF. The DNA for the CDR3 is TGTACCAGCAGCTTACTGTCAGTGAACACTGAAGCTTTCTTT. The full variable domain, completed using reference TRBV7-3 and TRBJ1-1, is GAGVSQTPSNKVTEKGKYVELRCDPISGHTALYWYRQSLGQGPEFLIYFQGTGAADDSGLPNDRFFAVRPEGSVSTLKIQRTERGDSAVYLCTSSLLSVNTEAFFGQGTRLTVV.

A remark on this clonotype: It is likely a read error, because the conserved phenylalanine at the end of the CDR3 is missing. Because the CDR3's place on the DNA is in doubt, the DNA is left out and the CDR3 is given as listed by TCRdb. The chain combines TRBV12-3 or TRBV12-4 with TRBJ1-6; the table's D call, TRBD1, was not checked against the DNA. Counting both end residues, the CDR3 totals 15 amino acids. The CDR3 loop is CASRLDRAYNSPLHY.

As to this clonotype: This may stem from a read error, because a much larger clone lies one nucleotide away. CDR3 bases: TGTGCCAACAGTTCTGGGACAGGGGATTCAGAGACCCAGTACTTC. Protein: CANSSGTGDSETQYF. The J gene is TRBJ2-5, the V gene TRBV28, with TRBD1 matching over 10 bases. Germline V CDR1 and CDR2: MDHEN, SYDVKM. The length of the CDR3 is 15 residues.

This chain's CDR3 is CASSVQAGQGPDTQYF. The CDR3 DNA reads TGTGCCAGCAGTGTCCAGGCGGGACAGGGACCAGATACGCAGTATTTT. This chain links TRBV6-1 with TRBJ2-3, with 9 bases aligning to TRBD1. Germline lookup yields CDR1 MNHNS and CDR2 SASEGT. The V segment lost 4 bases and the J segment 4 bases; nucleotides outside the gene matches: 9. There are 16 residues in the CDR3.

The chain employs TRBV4-1 and TRBJ2-3; D is uncertain. Germline V gene data show CDR1 as MGHRA and CDR2 as YSYEKL. Between the trimmed V and J ends, which lost 7 bases and 6 bases, there was a span of 17 bases. The CDR3 consists of 14 residues. The CDR3 here is CASNLEQLDDTQYF. CDR3 sequence (DNA): TGCGCCAGCAACCTAGAACAGTTGGATGATACGCAGTATTTT.

With respect to this clonotype: Possible read error: a much larger clone is one base away. V and J are TRBV30 and TRBJ2-3, with 9 bases identical to TRBD2. The CDR3 extends over 15 amino acids. Trimming at V came to 2 bases and at J to 4 bases, leaving 7 bases not matched to a gene. Germline V CDR1 and CDR2: GTSNPN, SVGIG (reference sequence). DNA for the CDR3: TGTGCCTGGAGTTCATTAGCGGGAGTGGCAGATACGCAGTATTTT. This gives the protein CAWSSLAGVADTQYF.

Comments on this clonotype: One end of the junction fails to match germline, which may point to a read error. This chain uses TRBV11-2 with TRBJ2-5; D possibly corresponds to TRBD1 (6 bases). CDR1 is SGHAT and CDR2 is FQNNGV in the germline V gene. The CDR3 loop spans 17 amino acids. The CDR3, as DNA: TGTGCCAGTAACTTAGTCAGTGGGGGCAGTCGGCAAGAGACACAGTACTTC. Translation gives CASNLVSGGSRQETQYF.

Concerning this clonotype itself: The junction departs from germline at one end; a sequencing error may be responsible. V is TRBV6-1 and J is TRBJ2-1; 7 bases are shared with TRBD2. Germline CDR1 MNHNS, CDR2 SASEGT. The CDR3 is 16 residues long. In DNA form, the CDR3 reads TGTACCAGCAGTGGAACTGTGGGGGGGACGAGGTATGAGCAGTTCTTC. As protein: CTSSGTVGGTRYEQFF.

For this clonotype: Relative to the germline gene, one junction end is altered; a read error may explain this. The rearrangement uses TRBV14 and TRBJ2-1; D is uncertain. The germline V gene has CDR1 SGHDN and CDR2 FVKESK. The length of the CDR3 is 15 residues. CDR3 bases: TGTGCCGGCAGCCCTATTCCCGGCACCCACAATGAGCAGTTCTTC. This encodes CAGSPIPGTHNEQFF.

The count of this clonotype is one. A junction boundary mismatches the germline segment, possibly from a read error. This chain uses TRBV11-1 with TRBJ1-4, with 7 nucleotides matching TRBD1. Germline V gene data show CDR1 as SGHAT and CDR2 as FQDESV (reference sequence). This CDR3 has 15 residues. Written as DNA, the CDR3 is TGTGCCAGCAGTCACAACAGGGGACCTAACGAAATACTGTTTTTT. Encoded protein: CASSHNRGPNEILFF.

This clonotype was seen ten or more times. The V call is TRBV7-9, the J call TRBJ1-5; D unresolved. The germline gives CDR1 SEHNR, CDR2 FQNEAQ (reference sequence). This CDR3 has 12 amino acids. Trimming left V 6 bases short and J 0 bases short, with 3 bases between. CDR3 DNA sequence: TGTGCCAGCAGTCATAGCAATCAGCCCCAGCATTTT. Its translation is CASSHSNQPQHF.